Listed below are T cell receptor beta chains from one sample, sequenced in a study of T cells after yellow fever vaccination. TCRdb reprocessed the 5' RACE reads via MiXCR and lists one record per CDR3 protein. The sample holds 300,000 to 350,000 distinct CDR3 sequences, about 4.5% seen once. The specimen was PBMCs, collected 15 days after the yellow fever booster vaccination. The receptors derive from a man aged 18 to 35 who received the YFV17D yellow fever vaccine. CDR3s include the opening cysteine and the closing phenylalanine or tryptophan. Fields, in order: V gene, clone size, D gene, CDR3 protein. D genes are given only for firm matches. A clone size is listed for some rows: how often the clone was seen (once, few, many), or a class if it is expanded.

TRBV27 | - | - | CASSRGLPYNEQFF
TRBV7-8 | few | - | CASSQNRLAQYF
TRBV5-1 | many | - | CASRSYSNLNTEAFF
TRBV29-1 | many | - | CSATPNTGELFF
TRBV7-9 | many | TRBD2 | CASSSTSGLGRTDTQYF
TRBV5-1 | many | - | CASSPQGRVQETQYF
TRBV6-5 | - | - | CASSYHHVSGEAKNIQYF
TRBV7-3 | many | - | CASSVDRGKLAGIQETQYF
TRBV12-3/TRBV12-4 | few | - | CASSFFGGYTF
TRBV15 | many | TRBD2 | CATSRGGGEGLTDTQYF
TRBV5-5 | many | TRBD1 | CASSFSPGQHYEQYF
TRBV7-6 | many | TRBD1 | CASSWDRVRETQYF
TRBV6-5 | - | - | CASRKEDTDTQYF
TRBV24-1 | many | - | CATGAFDGNTGELFF
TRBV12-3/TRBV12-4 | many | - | CASSSGPWKTQYF
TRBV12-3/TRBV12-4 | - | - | CASSLPSGSLNTEAFF
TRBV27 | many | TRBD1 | CASRGTANTGELFF
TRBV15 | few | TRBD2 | CATSSLGGGSYNEQFF
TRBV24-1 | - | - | CATSDRASQPQHF
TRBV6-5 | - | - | CASSYSSSLGVNDTQYF
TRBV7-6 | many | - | CASSPYPPNSYNEQFF
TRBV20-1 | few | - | CSVLPGTYGYTF
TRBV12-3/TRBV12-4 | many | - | CASSFRRGNTEAFF
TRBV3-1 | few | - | CASSQGVDGQPQHF
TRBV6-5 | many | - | CASSFSRLETQYF
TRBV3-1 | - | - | CASSHQGGPDTQYF
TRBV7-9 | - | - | CASSLISVLYGYTF
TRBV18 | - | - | CASFDVPGLSTDTQYF
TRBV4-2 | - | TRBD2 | CASSQDGRAGVTQYF
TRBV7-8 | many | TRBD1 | CASSNRDRGPKSPLHF
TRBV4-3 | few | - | CASSQVGQPGGAFF
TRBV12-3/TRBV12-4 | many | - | CASRTASSYNEQFF
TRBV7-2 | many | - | CASSTDSVPQYF
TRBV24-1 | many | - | CATSVPPAETQYF
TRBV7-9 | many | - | CASSLAAGRNEQFF
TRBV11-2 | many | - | CASSFQYSYEQYF
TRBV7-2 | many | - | CASSRVAGTDTQYF
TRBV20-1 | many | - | CSARDSQVGTQYF
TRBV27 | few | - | CASSLSPATLAKNIQYF
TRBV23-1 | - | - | CASSQREPGESTGELFF
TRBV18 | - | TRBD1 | CASSPVFSPGTGRETQYF
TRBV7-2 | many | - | CASSLAFRAAKNIQYF
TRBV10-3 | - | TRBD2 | CAISEYEASGGYTQYF
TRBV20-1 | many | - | CSAAGEGDEQFF
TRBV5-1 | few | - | CASSLGVQGRGFTEKLFF
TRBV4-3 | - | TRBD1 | CASSQGTIAPGQGATDTQYF
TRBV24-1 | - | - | CATSDLWAGTYQETQYF
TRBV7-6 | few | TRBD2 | CASTMTSGATDTQYF
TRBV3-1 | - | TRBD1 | CASSRLQGVNSPLHF
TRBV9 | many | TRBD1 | CASSVEQGTTEAFF
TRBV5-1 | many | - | CASSLGRETEAFF
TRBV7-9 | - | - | CASSTGGQSPQHF
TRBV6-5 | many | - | CASSYSPTGPNYGYTF
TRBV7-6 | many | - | CASSLAGWETDTQYF
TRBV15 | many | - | CATSVNPGYEQYF
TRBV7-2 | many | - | CASSLEAGLEAFF
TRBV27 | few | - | CASSFAALDGQETQYF
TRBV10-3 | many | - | CAISEQVSMGYTF
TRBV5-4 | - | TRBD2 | CASSLVAGDTGELFF
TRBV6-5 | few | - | CATSAGVRMTGELFF